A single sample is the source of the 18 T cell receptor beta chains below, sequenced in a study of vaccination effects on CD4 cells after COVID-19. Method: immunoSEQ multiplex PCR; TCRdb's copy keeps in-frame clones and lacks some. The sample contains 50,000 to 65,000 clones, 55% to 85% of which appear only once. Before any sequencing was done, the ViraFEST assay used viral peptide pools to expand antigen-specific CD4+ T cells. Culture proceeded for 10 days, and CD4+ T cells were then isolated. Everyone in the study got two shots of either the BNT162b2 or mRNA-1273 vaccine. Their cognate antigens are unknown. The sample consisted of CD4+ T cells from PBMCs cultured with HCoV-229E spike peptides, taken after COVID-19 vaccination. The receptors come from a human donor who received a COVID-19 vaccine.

In DNA form, the CDR3 reads TGTGCCAGTAGTATTCTCAAGGGGCAGGGGGATACGAGAGAGACCCAGTACTTC. Translated, it gives CASSILKGQGDTRETQYF. The chain joins TRBV19 to TRBJ2-5; the match to TRBD1 covers 7 bases. Germline CDR1 LNHDA, CDR2 SQIVND (reference sequence). The CDR3 runs 18 residues. The V gene end was trimmed by 3 bases and the J gene end by 4 bases; junction bases not matched to a gene: 17.

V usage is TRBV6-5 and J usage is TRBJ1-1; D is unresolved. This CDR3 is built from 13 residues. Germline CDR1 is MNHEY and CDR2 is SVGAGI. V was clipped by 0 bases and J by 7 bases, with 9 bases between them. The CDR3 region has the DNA TGTGCCAGCAGTTACTCGATAGGGTTTGAAGCTTTCTTT. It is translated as CASSYSIGFEAFF.

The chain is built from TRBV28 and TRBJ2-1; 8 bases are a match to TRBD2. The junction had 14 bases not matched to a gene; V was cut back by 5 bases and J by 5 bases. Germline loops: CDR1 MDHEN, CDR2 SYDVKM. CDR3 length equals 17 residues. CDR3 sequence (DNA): TGTGCCAGCAGTCCCCCCTGGGGCGGGGGGACCCACAATGAGCAGTTCTTC. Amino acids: CASSPPWGGGTHNEQFF.

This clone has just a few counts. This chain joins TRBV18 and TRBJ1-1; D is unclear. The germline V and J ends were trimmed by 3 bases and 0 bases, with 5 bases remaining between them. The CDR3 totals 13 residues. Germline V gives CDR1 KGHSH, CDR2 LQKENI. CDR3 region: CASSPSLNTEAFF. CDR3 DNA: TGTGCCAGCTCACCCTCTCTGAACACTGAAGCTTTCTTT.

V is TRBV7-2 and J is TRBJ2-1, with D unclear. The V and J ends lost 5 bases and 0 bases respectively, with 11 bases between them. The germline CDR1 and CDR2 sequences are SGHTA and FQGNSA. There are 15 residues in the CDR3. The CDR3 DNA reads TGTGCCAGCAGCCCCCAAGCTAGCTCCTACAATGAGCAGTTCTTC. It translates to CASSPQASSYNEQFF.

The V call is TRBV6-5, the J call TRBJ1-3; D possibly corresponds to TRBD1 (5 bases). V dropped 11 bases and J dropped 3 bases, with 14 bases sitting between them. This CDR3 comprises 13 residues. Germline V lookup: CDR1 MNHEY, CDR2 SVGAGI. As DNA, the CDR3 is TGTGCCGGTGGGGGGACGGTTGGAAACACCATATATTTT. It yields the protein CAGGGTVGNTIYF.

The CDR3 spells CAWTRGRQEPQHF. CDR3 coding DNA: TGTGCCTGGACGCGGGGCCGTCAGGAGCCCCAGCATTTT. The gene calls are TRBV30 and TRBJ1-5; D possibly corresponds to TRBD1 (5 bases). Germline V gene data show CDR1 as GTSNPN and CDR2 as SVGIG (reference sequence). The length of the CDR3 is 13 residues. V was shortened by 4 bases and J by 8 bases, with 15 bases between the two germline ends.

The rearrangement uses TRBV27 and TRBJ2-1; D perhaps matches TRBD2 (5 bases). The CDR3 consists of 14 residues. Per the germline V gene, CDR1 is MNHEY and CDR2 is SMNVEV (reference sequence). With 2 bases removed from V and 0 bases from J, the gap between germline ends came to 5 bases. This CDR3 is CASSLGSSYNEQFF. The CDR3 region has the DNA TGTGCCAGCAGTTTAGGGAGCTCCTACAATGAGCAGTTCTTC.

The CDR3 DNA reads TGCGCCAGCAGCCCCTACACTCTAGCGGGCCAAGAGACCCAGTACTTC. It encodes CASSPYTLAGQETQYF. V and J are TRBV4-3 and TRBJ2-5, with 8 bases that match TRBD2. The CDR3 runs 16 residues. Germline V CDR1 and CDR2: LGHNA, YSLEER. V trimming: 4 bases; J trimming: 1 base; junction bases outside the gene matches: 8.

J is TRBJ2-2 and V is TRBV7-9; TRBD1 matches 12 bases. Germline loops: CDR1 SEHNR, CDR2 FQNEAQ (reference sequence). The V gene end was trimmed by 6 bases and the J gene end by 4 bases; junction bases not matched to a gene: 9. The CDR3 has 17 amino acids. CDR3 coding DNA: TGTGCCAGCAGAACACCTCCGGGACAGGGGGCCACCGGGGAGCTGTTTTTT. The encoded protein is CASRTPPGQGATGELFF.

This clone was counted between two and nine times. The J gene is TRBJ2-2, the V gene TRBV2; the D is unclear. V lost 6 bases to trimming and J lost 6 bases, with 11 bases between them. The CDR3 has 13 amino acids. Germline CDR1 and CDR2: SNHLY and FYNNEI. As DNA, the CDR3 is TGTGCCAGCAGGGAATCCGTAGCCGGGGAGCTGTTTTTT. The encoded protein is CASRESVAGELFF.

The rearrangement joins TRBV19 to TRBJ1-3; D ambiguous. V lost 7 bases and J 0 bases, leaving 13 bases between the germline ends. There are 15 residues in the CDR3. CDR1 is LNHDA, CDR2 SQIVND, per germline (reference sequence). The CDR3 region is CASNDVGISGNTIYF. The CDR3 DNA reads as TGTGCCAGTAACGATGTCGGAATCTCTGGAAACACCATATATTTT.

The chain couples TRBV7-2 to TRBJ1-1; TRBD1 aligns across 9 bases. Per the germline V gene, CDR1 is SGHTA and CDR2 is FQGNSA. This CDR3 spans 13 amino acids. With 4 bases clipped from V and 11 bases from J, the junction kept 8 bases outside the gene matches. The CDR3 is CASSWRGQGEAFF. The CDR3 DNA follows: TGTGCCAGCAGCTGGAGGGGACAGGGAGAGGCTTTCTTT.

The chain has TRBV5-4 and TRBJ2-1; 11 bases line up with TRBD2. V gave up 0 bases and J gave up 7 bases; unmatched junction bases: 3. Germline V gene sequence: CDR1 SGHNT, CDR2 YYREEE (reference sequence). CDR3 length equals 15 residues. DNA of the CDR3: TGTGCCAGCAGCTTGGGACTAGCGGGGAAGAATGAGCAGTTCTTC. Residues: CASSLGLAGKNEQFF. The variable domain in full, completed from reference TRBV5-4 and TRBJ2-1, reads ETGVTQSPTHLIKTRGQQVTLRCSSQSGHNTVSWYQQALGQGPQFIFQYYREEENGRGNFPPRFSGLQFPNYSSELNVNALELDDSALYLCASSLGLAGKNEQFFGPGTRLTVL.

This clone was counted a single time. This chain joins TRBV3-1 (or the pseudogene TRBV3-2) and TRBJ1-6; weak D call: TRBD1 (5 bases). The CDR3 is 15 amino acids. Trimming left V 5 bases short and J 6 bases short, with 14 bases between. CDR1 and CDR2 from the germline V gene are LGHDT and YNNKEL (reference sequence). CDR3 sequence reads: CASSAQGRSNSPLHF. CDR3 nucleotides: TGTGCCAGCAGCGCCCAGGGTCGGTCTAATTCACCCCTCCACTTT.

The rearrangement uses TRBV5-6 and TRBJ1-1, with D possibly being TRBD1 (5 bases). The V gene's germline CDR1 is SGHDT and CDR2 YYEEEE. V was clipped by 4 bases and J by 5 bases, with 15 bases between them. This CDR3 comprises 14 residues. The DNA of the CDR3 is TGTGCCAGCAGCCCCGTGAGGGGTTATACTGAAGCTTTCTTT. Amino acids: CASSPVRGYTEAFF.

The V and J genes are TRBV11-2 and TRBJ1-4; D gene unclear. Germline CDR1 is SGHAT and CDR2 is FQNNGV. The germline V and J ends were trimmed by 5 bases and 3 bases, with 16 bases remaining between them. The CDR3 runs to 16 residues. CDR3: CASSPLSGLPNEKLFF. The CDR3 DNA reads TGTGCCAGCAGCCCACTCTCGGGGTTACCTAATGAAAAACTGTTTTTT.

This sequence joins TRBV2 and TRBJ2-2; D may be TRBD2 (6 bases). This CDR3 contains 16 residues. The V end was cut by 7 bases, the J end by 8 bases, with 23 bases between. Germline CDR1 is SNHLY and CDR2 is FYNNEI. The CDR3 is CASTTYPGLGSGELFF. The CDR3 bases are TGTGCCAGCACGACATACCCGGGACTCGGGTCGGGGGAGCTGTTTTTT.